One and the same sample provided the 21 T cell receptor beta chains below, sequenced in a study of blood T cell repertoires in COVID-19. Method: immunoSEQ multiplex PCR; TCRdb's copy keeps in-frame clones and lacks some. The profile covers fewer than 500,000 clones, with approximately 77% appearing a single time and about 1% taken by the ten largest. What was sequenced was peripheral blood. All receptors derive from a human donor with acute or convalescent COVID-19. The donor label of this sample is uncertain.

The chain is built from TRBV28 and TRBJ1-2; 10 bases map to TRBD1. This CDR3 comprises 14 residues. The germline CDR1 and CDR2 sequences are MDHEN and SYDVKM. V shed 4 bases and J 7 bases; nucleotides not matched to a gene: 6. CDR3 coding DNA: TGTGCCAGCAGTTGGGACAGGGGCCCCACTGGCTACACCTTC. It specifies CASSWDRGPTGYTF.

The chain combines TRBV18 with TRBJ2-5; the D gene is possibly TRBD2 (6 bases). This CDR3 has 16 amino acids. With 1 base removed from V and 7 bases from J, the gap between germline ends came to 19 bases. CDR1 and CDR2 from the germline V gene are KGHSH and LQKENI. CDR3 sequence: CASSPRGREDQGTQYF. The CDR3 bases are TGTGCCAGCTCACCACGCGGGCGGGAAGATCAGGGGACCCAGTACTTC. The variable domain in full, with the rest retrieved from reference TRBV18 and TRBJ2-5, is NAGVMQNPRHLVRRRGQEARLRCSPMKGHSHVYWYRQLPEEGLKFMVYLQKENIIDESGMPKERFSAEFPKEGPSILRIQQVVRGDSAAYFCASSPRGREDQGTQYFGPGTRLLVL.

The chain has TRBV6-1 and TRBJ1-2; D is uncertain. Trimming pared 1 base from V and 1 base from J, leaving 7 bases between. Germline loops: CDR1 MNHNS, CDR2 SASEGT. The CDR3 loop spans 14 amino acids. The CDR3 loop is CASSEGGSNYGYTF. CDR3 nucleotide sequence: TGTGCCAGCAGTGAAGGCGGCAGTAACTATGGCTACACCTTC.

The rearrangement uses TRBV5-6 and TRBJ1-4; D remains ambiguous. This CDR3 has 16 residues. Trimming removed 1 base at V and 1 base at J, with 11 bases between. CDR1 is SGHDT, CDR2 YYEEEE, per germline. The CDR3, as DNA: TGTGCCAGCAGCTTGATCCGGGGAATAACTAATGAAAAACTGTTTTTT. This gives the protein CASSLIRGITNEKLFF.

J is TRBJ1-2 and V is TRBV7-9, with D unclear. V shed 2 bases and J shed 6 bases, with 7 bases lying between them. This CDR3 spans 12 amino acids. CDR1 is SEHNR and CDR2 is FQNEAQ in the germline V gene (reference sequence). The CDR3 loop is CASSLSGDGYTF. In nucleotides, the CDR3 is TGTGCCAGCAGCTTATCCGGGGATGGCTACACCTTC.

Points on this clone: This may be a read error, as it is one base from a much larger clone. The rearrangement links TRBV24-1 to TRBJ2-1; D call uncertain. CDR1 and CDR2 (germline): KGHDR, SFDVKD. The CDR3 totals 13 residues. Trimming stripped 4 bases from V and 0 bases from J, with 3 bases between. DNA for the CDR3: TGTGCCACCAGTGACAGCTCCTACAATGAGCAGTTCTTC. Encoded protein: CATSDSSYNEQFF.

The chain couples TRBV3-1 (or the pseudogene TRBV3-2) to TRBJ2-4; 8 bases align to TRBD2. V gave up 0 bases and J gave up 4 bases; unmatched junction bases: 11. This CDR3 spans 18 amino acids. The V gene's germline CDR1 is LGHDT and CDR2 YNNKEL (reference sequence). The DNA for the CDR3 is TGTGCCAGCAGCCAAGATGGGGAGGTAGTAGCGGGAAAAAACATTCAGTACTTC. Amino acid sequence: CASSQDGEVVAGKNIQYF.

V is TRBV19 and J is TRBJ1-5, with a weak D call TRBD1 (6 bases). V lost 4 bases, J lost 2 bases, and 12 bases lay in between. Germline V lookup: CDR1 LNHDA, CDR2 SQIVND (reference sequence). The CDR3 runs to 15 residues. CDR3 in amino acids: CASSKGEMGNQPQHF. CDR3 bases: TGTGCCAGTAGTAAGGGGGAGATGGGCAATCAGCCCCAGCATTTT.

The DNA of the CDR3 is TGTGCCAGCAGTTATTCCCACAGGGGGGCAAACTATGGCTACACCTTC. Amino acids: CASSYSHRGANYGYTF. The chain has TRBV6-5 and TRBJ1-2; TRBD1 matches 8 bases. This CDR3 has 16 residues. CDR1 is MNHEY and CDR2 is SVGAGI in the germline V gene. The J segment lost 2 bases and the V segment lost 3 bases, leaving 8 bases of the junction unmatched.

This chain uses TRBV30 with TRBJ2-1; D unclear. The ends were cut back, 3 bases at V and 2 bases at J, with 8 bases in the middle. Germline values: CDR1 GTSNPN, CDR2 SVGIG (reference sequence). The CDR3 has 13 amino acids. CDR3 nucleotide sequence: TGTGCCTGGAGCAGATTGACCTACAATGAGCAGTTCTTC. It codes for CAWSRLTYNEQFF.

The chain joins TRBV5-8 to TRBJ2-5, with D maybe TRBD2 (7 bases). The CDR3 has 16 residues. V dropped 0 bases and J dropped 1 base, with 13 bases sitting between them. Germline V CDR1 and CDR2: SGHTS, YDEGEE. CDR3 sequence: CASSLGRGPLQETQYF. The CDR3, as DNA: TGTGCCAGCAGCTTGGGGCGGGGGCCTCTCCAAGAGACCCAGTACTTC.

The chain employs TRBV5-1 and TRBJ2-5; tentative D call: TRBD1 (6 bases). V was clipped by 4 bases and J by 2 bases, with 12 bases between them. The CDR3 extends over 14 amino acids. Per germline, CDR1 SGHRS and CDR2 YFSETQ. The CDR3 is CASSIGTLQETQYF. CDR3 in DNA: TGCGCCAGCAGCATAGGGACACTACAAGAGACCCAGTACTTC.

The chain employs TRBV5-5 and TRBJ2-1; 9 nucleotides match TRBD1. Germline V gives CDR1 SGHKS, CDR2 YYEKEE (reference sequence). Germline trimming cut 6 bases from V and 7 bases from J; bases unmatched to any gene: 5. The CDR3 totals 13 residues. CDR3 region: CASTRTGVNEQFF. CDR3 DNA: TGTGCCAGCACTAGGACAGGGGTTAATGAGCAGTTCTTC.

The rearrangement uses TRBV5-1 and TRBJ1-2; 7 nucleotides line up with TRBD1. The length of the CDR3 is 13 residues. V dropped 6 bases and J dropped 5; count of bases not matched to a gene: 7. From germline, CDR1 is SGHRS and CDR2 YFSETQ. The CDR3 reads CASTREQGYGYTF. As DNA, the CDR3 is TGCGCCAGCACCCGCGAACAGGGGTATGGCTACACCTTC.

V usage is TRBV28 and J usage is TRBJ1-5; D is unresolved. Germline V CDR1 and CDR2: MDHEN, SYDVKM. Trimming took 5 bases from V and 4 from J, leaving 9 bases between them. This CDR3 has 13 residues. The CDR3 region is CASSTTYNQPQHF. Written as DNA, the CDR3 is TGTGCCAGCAGTACTACGTATAATCAGCCCCAGCATTTT.

J is TRBJ1-2 and V is TRBV27; weak D call: TRBD1 (6 bases). This CDR3 spans 15 amino acids. Germline V lookup: CDR1 MNHEY, CDR2 SMNVEV (reference sequence). Between the trimmed V and J ends, which lost 5 bases and 4 bases, there was a span of 17 bases. The CDR3 loop is CASSQKAQGGYGYTF. The CDR3 DNA reads as TGTGCCAGCAGTCAGAAAGCACAGGGTGGCTATGGCTACACCTTC.

The chain uses TRBV30 and TRBJ1-1; 7 nucleotides match TRBD1. CDR3 length equals 13 residues. V lost 3 bases to trimming and J lost 4 bases; unmatched junction nucleotides: 5. Germline CDR1 is GTSNPN and CDR2 is SVGIG (reference sequence). CDR3 sequence: CAWSLTGSTEAFF. For the CDR3, the DNA is TGTGCCTGGAGCCTGACAGGGAGCACTGAAGCTTTCTTT.

V usage is TRBV28 and J usage is TRBJ2-7; no definite D call. With 10 bases removed from V and 0 bases from J, the gap between germline ends came to 16 bases. This CDR3 is built from 14 residues. CDR1 and CDR2 (germline): MDHEN, SYDVKM. In DNA form, the CDR3 reads TGTGCCACCGTGGCGGCAGCTTCCTCCTACGAGCAGTACTTC. Protein: CATVAAASSYEQYF.

The CDR3 here is CASSSPSIQETQYF. CDR3 DNA: TGTGCCAGCAGTTCCCCGAGCATCCAAGAGACCCAGTACTTC. The chain employs TRBV5-4 and TRBJ2-5; D remains unclear. V lost 5 bases to trimming and J lost 1 base, with 12 bases between them. The germline gives CDR1 SGHNT, CDR2 YYREEE (reference sequence). The CDR3 has 14 amino acids.

The V call is TRBV6-5, the J call TRBJ1-3; D call uncertain. V lost 0 bases to trimming and J lost 4 bases, with 13 bases between them. CDR1 MNHEY and CDR2 SVGAGI come from the germline V gene. This CDR3 spans 16 amino acids. As DNA, the CDR3 is TGTGCCAGCAGTTACTCGCGAGTGATACGGGGAAACACCATATATTTT. This encodes CASSYSRVIRGNTIYF.

The rearrangement links TRBV18 to TRBJ1-6; no firm D call. Germline assignment: CDR1 KGHSH and CDR2 LQKENI. There are 13 residues in the CDR3. V lost 0 bases, J lost 10 bases, and 7 bases lay in between. The CDR3 spells CASSPPGISPLHF. In DNA form, the CDR3 reads TGTGCCAGCTCACCACCGGGCATCTCACCCCTCCACTTT.